Detailed here is one T cell receptor beta chain. The source of the sample is a study of blood T cell repertoires in COVID-19. Overall study context: Italy, Spain and the United States were the sources of the convalescent and acute COVID-19 samples. Sample material is recorded as cDNA or gDNA derived from T cells, B-cell-depleted T cells, or PBMCs.

V shed 0 bases and J 6 bases; nucleotides not matched to a gene: 4. Germline CDR1 and CDR2: MGHRA and YSYEKL. The CDR3 sequence is 15 residues long. Enrolled during active infection, Seattle patients were then followed longitudinally. Authors' data handling: Counts of nucleated cells, estimated from reference gene primer amplification, were obtained. Libraries were prepared by immunoSEQ multiplex PCR; TCRdb keeps only in-frame clonotypes and omits some of them. V and J calls and clone size are given by that table; D and trimming were obtained from the DNA. The repertoire holds approximately 200,000 clones, with roughly 92% as singletons.

Sequenced sample: peripheral blood. The receptor comes from a man younger than 40 with COVID-19, enrolled during active disease. The chain has TRBV4-1 and TRBJ1-4, with TRBD1 matching over 7 bases. CDR3: CASSQDPGTDEKLFF. In DNA form, the CDR3 reads TGCGCCAGCAGCCAAGACCCAGGGACAGATGAAAAACTGTTTTTT.